The 18 T cell receptor beta chains in this list originate from one sample, sequenced in a study of cytomegalovirus exposure and HLA in healthy donors. PCR employed 60 Vbeta and 13 Jbeta primers. Here immunoSEQ multiplex PCR was the method, and the copy in TCRdb shows in-frame clones only, minus some. The table shows 250,000 to 350,000 clones, with about 80% occurring only once. Source material: PBMCs. The receptors were sampled from a girl aged 2-9 years in good health and CMV-seronegative.

The gene calls are TRBV2 and TRBJ2-1; D may be TRBD2 (5 bases). The ends were cut back, 4 bases at V and 7 bases at J, with 17 bases in the middle. The CDR3 length is 15 residues. CDR1 SNHLY and CDR2 FYNNEI come from the germline V gene. CDR3: CASSGERGGKNEQFF. The CDR3 DNA reads TGTGCCAGCAGTGGAGAACGGGGTGGCAAGAATGAGCAGTTCTTC. Using reference TRBV2 and TRBJ2-1 for the parts outside the CDR3, the full variable domain is EPEVTQTPSHQVTQMGQEVILRCVPISNHLYFYWYRQILGQKVEFLVSFYNNEISEKSEIFDDQFSVERPDGSNFTLKIRSTKLEDSAMYFCASSGERGGKNEQFFGPGTRLTVL.

The V and J genes are TRBV27 and TRBJ2-1, with D perhaps matching TRBD1 (6 bases). V shed 6 bases and J shed 7 bases, with 25 bases lying between them. The CDR3 has 17 amino acids. Germline lookup yields CDR1 MNHEY and CDR2 SMNVEV (reference sequence). The CDR3 here is CASSKGPTMKRGNEQFF. DNA of the CDR3: TGTGCCAGCAGCAAAGGGCCGACTATGAAGAGGGGGAATGAGCAGTTCTTC.

CDR3 region: CASSVGSGNQETQYF. The CDR3 DNA follows: TGTGCCAGCAGCGTAGGTAGCGGGAACCAAGAGACCCAGTACTTC. The chain employs TRBV9 and TRBJ2-5; 8 bases are shared with TRBD2. Looked up from germline, CDR1 is SGDLS and CDR2 is YYNGEE. With V trimmed by 0 bases and J by 0 bases, 1 base remained unmatched. There are 15 residues in the CDR3.

The rearrangement uses TRBV29-1 and TRBJ1-1, with D unresolved. The CDR3 sequence is 14 residues long. Germline V gene data show CDR1 as SQVTM and CDR2 as ANQGSEA. The ends were cut back, 5 bases at V and 5 bases at J, with 18 bases in the middle. The CDR3 loop reads CSVFLPEAVTEAFF. The CDR3 DNA reads TGCAGCGTTTTCCTTCCTGAGGCGGTTACTGAAGCTTTCTTT.

This chain's CDR3 is CAITPSGSTDTQYF. The CDR3 DNA reads TGTGCCATCACCCCTAGCGGGAGCACAGATACGCAGTATTTT. The chain carries TRBV10-3 and TRBJ2-3, with 8 bases lining up with TRBD2. The junction had 3 bases not matched to a gene; V was cut back by 7 bases and J by 0 bases. Germline loops: CDR1 ENHRY, CDR2 SYGVKD. CDR3 length equals 14 residues.

This clone was recorded a few times. The V call is TRBV29-1, the J call TRBJ2-1; 13 bases agree with TRBD2. CDR1 and CDR2 (germline): SQVTM, ANQGSEA. CDR3 size: 14 residues. V was clipped by 6 bases and J by 7 bases; unmatched bases: 6. CDR3 protein: CSVGGTSGTNEQFF. As DNA, the CDR3 is TGCAGCGTCGGGGGGACTAGCGGGACTAATGAGCAGTTCTTC.

The chain joins TRBV7-9 to TRBJ2-1; 7 bases are a match to TRBD2. V was pared by 5 bases and J by 3 bases, with 7 bases of the junction left unmatched. This CDR3 comprises 15 residues. Germline V CDR1 and CDR2: SEHNR, FQNEAQ (reference sequence). Here the CDR3 DNA reads TGTGCCAGCAGCCCCGGGACTACCTACTACAATGAGCAGTTCTTC. Translated: CASSPGTTYYNEQFF.

This chain joins TRBV30 and TRBJ2-3; 11 bases map to TRBD2. CDR1 GTSNPN and CDR2 SVGIG come from the germline V gene (reference sequence). This CDR3 comprises 13 residues. Trimming at V came to 7 bases and at J to 3 bases, leaving 3 bases not matched to a gene. The CDR3 is CASSGGTTDTQYF. CDR3 nucleotide sequence: TGTGCCTCTAGCGGGGGGACAACAGATACGCAGTATTTT.

Worth noting for this clone: The sample carries other DNA sequences with the same CDR3. The CDR3 region is CASSLGTSMNTEAFF. The CDR3 DNA reads TGCGCCAGCAGCTTGGGGACAAGCATGAACACTGAAGCTTTCTTT. This sequence joins TRBV5-1 and TRBJ1-1; weak D call: TRBD1 (5 bases). There are 15 residues in the CDR3. From germline, CDR1 is SGHRS and CDR2 YFSETQ. With 0 bases removed from V and 0 bases from J, the gap between germline ends came to 9 bases.

This clone was counted a few times. V usage is TRBV11-2 and J usage is TRBJ2-2; unclear D gene. The CDR3 spans 15 residues. V dropped 4 bases and J dropped 7 bases, with 16 bases sitting between them. CDR1 SGHAT and CDR2 FQNNGV come from the germline V gene. CDR3 in amino acids: CASSSPIPRFGELFF. CDR3 coding DNA: TGTGCCAGCAGCTCTCCCATTCCCAGGTTCGGGGAGCTGTTTTTT.

This sequence joins TRBV4-2 and TRBJ1-6; no clear D gene. Trimming took off 0 bases at V and 4 bases at J, with 7 bases between the two ends. The CDR3 is 15 residues long. Germline V gene data show CDR1 as LGHNA and CDR2 as YNFKEQ. The chain's CDR3 is CASSQEWQYNSPLHF. The DNA of the CDR3 is TGTGCCAGCAGCCAAGAGTGGCAATATAATTCACCCCTCCACTTT.

The genes are TRBV7-2 and TRBJ2-1; 9 bases fit TRBD2. The CDR3 extends over 19 amino acids. CDR1 and CDR2 (germline): SGHTA, FQGNSA. The junction had 12 bases not matched to a gene; V was cut back by 1 base and J by 2 bases. CDR3 DNA: TGTGCCAGCAGCTTAGTTAGGCAGTTTGGCGGGGGGGCCTACAATGAGCAGTTCTTC. Encoded protein: CASSLVRQFGGGAYNEQFF.

The CDR3 DNA reads TGCGCCAGCAGCTCTGGGACAGTGGAGACCCAGTACTTC. It translates to CASSSGTVETQYF. The gene calls are TRBV5-1 and TRBJ2-5, with 7 nucleotides matching TRBD1. V dropped 3 bases and J dropped 5; count of bases not matched to a gene: 4. Germline CDR1 and CDR2: SGHRS and YFSETQ. This CDR3 has 13 residues.

CDR3 sequence reads: CASSPGQFQETQYF. CDR3 sequence (DNA): TGTGCCAGCAGCCCGGGACAATTCCAAGAGACCCAGTACTTC. The chain has TRBV7-3 and TRBJ2-5; tentatively, D is TRBD1 (6 bases). With 5 bases removed from V and 1 base from J, the gap between germline ends came to 11 bases. The CDR3 totals 14 residues. CDR1 and CDR2 from the germline V gene are SGHTA and FQGTGA.

This chain uses TRBV4-2 with TRBJ2-1; TRBD2 is a possible D gene (5 bases). The CDR3 totals 15 residues. The V gene lost 4 bases and the J gene lost 5 bases, with 15 bases spanning the gap. Germline-derived CDR1 and CDR2 are LGHNA and YNFKEQ. The CDR3 loop is CASSPFRGSNNEQFF. The CDR3 region has the DNA TGTGCCAGCAGCCCTTTCAGAGGGTCCAACAATGAGCAGTTCTTC.

The chain carries TRBV5-6 and TRBJ1-4; 8 bases match TRBD1. This CDR3 comprises 15 residues. From germline, CDR1 is SGHDT and CDR2 YYEEEE. V was clipped by 4 bases and J by 7 bases; unmatched bases: 9. The CDR3 coding sequence is TGTGCCAGCAGCCTCCTGACAGGGGCGGCTGAAAAACTGTTTTTT. This encodes CASSLLTGAAEKLFF.

The chain joins TRBV5-1 to TRBJ1-1; TRBD1 is a possible D gene (6 bases). The CDR3 runs to 16 residues. V was pared by 4 bases and J by 0 bases, with 16 bases between. Germline values: CDR1 SGHRS, CDR2 YFSETQ. The CDR3 sequence is CASSRDTTFMNTEAFF. The CDR3 coding sequence is TGCGCCAGCAGCCGGGACACTACATTCATGAACACTGAAGCTTTCTTT.

The genes are TRBV9 and TRBJ2-7; the match to TRBD2 covers 7 bases. From germline, CDR1 is SGDLS and CDR2 YYNGEE. The length of the CDR3 is 14 residues. The V gene end was trimmed by 6 bases and the J gene end by 6 bases; junction bases not matched to a gene: 12. The CDR3 region has the DNA TGTGCCAGCAACCCCCGGGACTATCTTTCCGAGCAGTACTTC. It codes for CASNPRDYLSEQYF.